What follows describes a single TCR beta chain. Antigen unknown. Healthy Russian Caucasian donors spanned ages about 6 to 100 years. Germline values: CDR1 MGHDK, CDR2 SYGVNS. The trim removed 7 bases at V and 5 bases at J, leaving 11 bases unmatched. This CDR3 is 17 amino acids long. This entry belongs to a study of blood T cells in healthy people across ages. Study conclusions and caveats: Roughly linear age-related decline in beta diversity appeared, significant by age roughly 40.

Next came a second PCR, run for about 6 to 12 cycles, which used a sample-barcoded 5' primer along with a J-beta primer mix. Using its own MiXCR run on the 5' RACE reads, TCRdb lists one record per CDR3 protein. The sample has roughly 1.5 million distinct CDR3 sequences, roughly two fifths seen once. The TCR comes from a woman aged 18-30 years in good health. The J gene is TRBJ2-1, the V gene TRBV25-1, with 13 bases identical to TRBD2. The sample taken for sequencing was blood. The CDR3 DNA sequence: TGTGCCAGCACAGGACTAGCGGGAGCGCAGGGAAACAATGAGCAGTTCTTC. It specifies CASTGLAGAQGNNEQFF.